Only a few counts were recorded for the clone carrying this TCR beta chain. Its specificity is unknown. V lost 2 bases to trimming and J lost 3 bases, with 12 bases between them. Germline V gene lookup returns CDR1 MNHNS and CDR2 SASEGT. The CDR3 spans 15 residues. 13 Jbeta primers and 60 Vbeta primers were used for the PCR. Sequencing used immunoSEQ multiplex PCR; TCRdb keeps in-frame clones, though not all of them. The data hold fewer than 100,000 clones, with roughly 76% observed a single time. The sample belongs to a study of cytomegalovirus exposure and HLA in healthy donors. Study-wide findings and caveats: As a later analysis revealed, most CMV-associated TCR beta chains appeared HLA-restricted.

The specimen sequenced was PBMCs. The chain couples TRBV6-1 to TRBJ2-3; no reliable D call. The receptor's source is a female donor in good health and CMV-seronegative. The CDR3 nucleotides read TGTGCCAGCAGTGAAACCGTTGCGGTAACAGATACGCAGTATTTT. Translating gives CASSETVAVTDTQYF.